The T cell receptor beta chain described here comes from a study of post-analysis software for immune sequencing data. Study in general: Disease trajectories encompassed relapsing-remitting, secondary progressive and progressive-relapsing multiple sclerosis.

Study findings and constraints: The study found TRBV5-6, TRBV5-1 and TRBV20-1 among about five TRBV segments more frequent in patients than controls.

TCR beta libraries were prepared from cDNA with unique molecular identifiers. TCRdb analysed the PCR reads with MiXCR anew, one entry per CDR3 protein. This sample yields approximately 630,000 distinct CDR3 sequences, of which 55% to 60% are seen a single time; about 11% belongs to the top ten. Turning to this clonotype: Its specificity is not known.

The germline V and J ends were trimmed by 5 bases and 3 bases, with 19 bases remaining between them. CDR3 length equals 16 residues. The germline V gene has CDR1 SGHTA and CDR2 FQGTGA. The rearrangement joins TRBV7-3 to TRBJ1-1; D possibly corresponds to TRBD1 (6 bases). Sequenced: blood. The sequence derives from a girl aged 2 to 9 with multiple sclerosis. In DNA, the CDR3 is TGTGCCAGCAGCCCCGGGACATTCACCACGCACACTGAAGCTTTCTTT. Translating gives CASSPGTFTTHTEAFF.